This T cell receptor beta chain stems from a study of OX40 agonist ivuxolimab in advanced cancers. About the study: The study treated patients with ivuxolimab, an agonistic anti-OX40 (CD134) antibody. Patients treated during dose escalation were battling hepatocellular carcinoma, melanoma, renal cell or head and neck cancer. Six ivuxolimab dose levels, 0.01 to 10 mg/kg, were given intravenously every 2 weeks.

Profiled with immunoSEQ multiplex PCR; TCRdb holds only in-frame clones, not every one. The top ten hold roughly a tenth of the sample, which has tens of thousands of clones, more than 85% seen once. Points on this clone: The antigen is not known.

This CDR3 region has 17 residues. Germline CDR1 and CDR2: MNHEY and SMNVEV (reference sequence). Trimming pared 3 bases from V and 0 bases from J, leaving 16 bases between. Study results and limitations: The antigens recognized by the expanded peripheral T cells, that is their antigen specificity, were not determined.

J is TRBJ2-3 and V is TRBV27; the D gene is possibly TRBD1 (5 bases). Sequenced here: CD4+ or CD8+ T cells sorted from blood, sampled in a trial of the OX40 agonist ivuxolimab. The source of this sequence is an adult with an advanced solid tumor such as melanoma, head and neck, liver or kidney cancer. The CDR3 DNA is TGTGCCAGCAGTTTTATAGGGGTCCAGTCTAGCACAGATACGCAGTATTTT. The encoded protein is CASSFIGVQSSTDTQYF.